This entry is about one T cell receptor beta chain. The entry originates in a study of blood T cell repertoires in COVID-19. In the study overall: Acute-phase and convalescent COVID-19 samples originated in the United States, Italy and Spain. PBMCs, B-cell-depleted T cells, or T cells were the source of the cDNA or gDNA that made up the material.

In the source study's methods: Estimation of nucleated cell counts relied on the amplification of reference gene primers. TCRdb keeps only in-frame clones here, not all; method: immunoSEQ multiplex PCR. V and J calls plus clone size are reproduced from that table; the DNA served to infer D and trimming. Here the sample spans approximately 390,000 clones, approximately 87% being singletons. Per the germline V gene, CDR1 is MNHEY and CDR2 is SVGAGI. CDR3 length equals 14 residues. Between the trimmed V and J ends, which lost 6 bases and 4 bases, there was a span of 13 bases. Participant age was roughly 18 to 90 years, and participants resided in about two dozen US areas.

The chain uses TRBV6-5 and TRBJ1-5; a weak D match, TRBD1 (5 bases). The source is a woman aged 45 to 65 who had recovered from COVID-19. Source material: PBMCs or T cells enriched from blood (not recorded which). CDR3 amino acids: CASSPAGPNQPQHF. The CDR3 DNA is TGTGCCAGCAGCCCCGCGGGACCGAATCAGCCCCAGCATTTT.